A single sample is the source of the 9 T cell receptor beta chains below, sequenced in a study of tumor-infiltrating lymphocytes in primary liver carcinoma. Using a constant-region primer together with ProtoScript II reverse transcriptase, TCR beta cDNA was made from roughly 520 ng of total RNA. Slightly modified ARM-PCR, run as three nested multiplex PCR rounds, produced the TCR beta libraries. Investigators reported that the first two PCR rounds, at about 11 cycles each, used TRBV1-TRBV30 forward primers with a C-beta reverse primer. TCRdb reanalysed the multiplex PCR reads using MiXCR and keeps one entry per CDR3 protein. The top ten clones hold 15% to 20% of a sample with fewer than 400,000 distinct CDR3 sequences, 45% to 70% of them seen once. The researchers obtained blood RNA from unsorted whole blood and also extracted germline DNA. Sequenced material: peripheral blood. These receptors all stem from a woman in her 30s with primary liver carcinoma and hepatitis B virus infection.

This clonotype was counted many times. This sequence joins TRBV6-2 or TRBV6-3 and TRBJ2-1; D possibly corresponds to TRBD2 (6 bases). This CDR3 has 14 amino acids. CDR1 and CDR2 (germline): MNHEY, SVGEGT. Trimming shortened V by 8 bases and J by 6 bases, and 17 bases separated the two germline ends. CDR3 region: CASLPPGSGNEQFF. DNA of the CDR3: TGTGCCAGCCTCCCCCCCGGGAGTGGCAATGAGCAGTTCTTC.

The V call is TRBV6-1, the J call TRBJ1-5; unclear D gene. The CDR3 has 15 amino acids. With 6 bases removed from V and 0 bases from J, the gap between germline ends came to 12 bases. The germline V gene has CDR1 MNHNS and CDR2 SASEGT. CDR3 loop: CASRPRGNSNQPQHF. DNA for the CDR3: TGTGCCAGCAGACCCCGAGGCAATAGCAATCAGCCCCAGCATTTT.

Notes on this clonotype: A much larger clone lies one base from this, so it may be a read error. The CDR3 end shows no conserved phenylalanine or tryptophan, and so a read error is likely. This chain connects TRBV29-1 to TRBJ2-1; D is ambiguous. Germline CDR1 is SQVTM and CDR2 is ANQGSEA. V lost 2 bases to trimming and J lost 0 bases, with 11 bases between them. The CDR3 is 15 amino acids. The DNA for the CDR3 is TGCAGCGTTGAAATTGGCGCAAGCTCCTACAATGAGCAGTTCTTG. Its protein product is CSVEIGASSYNEQFL.

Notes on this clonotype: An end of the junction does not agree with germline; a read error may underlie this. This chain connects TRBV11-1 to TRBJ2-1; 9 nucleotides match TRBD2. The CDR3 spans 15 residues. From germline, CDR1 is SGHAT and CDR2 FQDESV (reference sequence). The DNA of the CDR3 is TGTCCCAGTAGCTTAGAAGCGGGAGGATTCAATGAGCAGTTCTTC. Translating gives CPSSLEAGGFNEQFF.

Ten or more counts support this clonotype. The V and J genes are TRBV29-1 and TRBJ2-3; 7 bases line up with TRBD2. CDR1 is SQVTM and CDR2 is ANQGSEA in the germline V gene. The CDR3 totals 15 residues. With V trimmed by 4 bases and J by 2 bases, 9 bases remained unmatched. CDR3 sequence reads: CSVAPIAGYTDTQYF. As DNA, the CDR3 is TGCAGCGTTGCCCCTATAGCGGGCTACACAGATACGCAGTATTTT.

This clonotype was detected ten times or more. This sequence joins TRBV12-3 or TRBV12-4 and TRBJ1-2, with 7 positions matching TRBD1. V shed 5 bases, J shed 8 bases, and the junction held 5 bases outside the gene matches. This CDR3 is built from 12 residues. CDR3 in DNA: TGTGCCAGCAGTAACACAGGGGAAGGCTACACCTTC. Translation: CASSNTGEGYTF.

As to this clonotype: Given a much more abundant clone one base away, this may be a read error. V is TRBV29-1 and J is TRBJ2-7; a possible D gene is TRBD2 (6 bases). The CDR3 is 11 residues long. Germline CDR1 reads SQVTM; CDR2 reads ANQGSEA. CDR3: CSITAGYERYF. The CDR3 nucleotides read TGCAGTATAACAGCGGGCTACGAGCGGTACTTC.

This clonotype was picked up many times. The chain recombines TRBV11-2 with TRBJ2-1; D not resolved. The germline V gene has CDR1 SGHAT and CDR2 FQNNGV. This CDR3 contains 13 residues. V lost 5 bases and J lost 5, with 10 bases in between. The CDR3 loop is CASSLGRNNEQFF. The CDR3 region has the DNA TGTGCCAGCAGCCTCGGACGAAACAATGAGCAGTTCTTC.

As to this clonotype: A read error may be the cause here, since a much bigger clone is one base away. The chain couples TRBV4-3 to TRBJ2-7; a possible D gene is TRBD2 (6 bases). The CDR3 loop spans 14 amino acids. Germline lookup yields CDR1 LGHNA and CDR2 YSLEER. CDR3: CASSQGGGANEQCF. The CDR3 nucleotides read TGCGCCAGCAGCCAAGGTGGAGGGGCCAACGAGCAGTGCTTC.